Shown below are 15 T cell receptor beta chains from a single sample sequenced in a study of blood T cell repertoires in COVID-19. Measured with immunoSEQ multiplex PCR; TCRdb has only the in-frame clones, and not every one. The sample holds fewer than 200,000 clones, about 87% seen once. The sequencing input was peripheral blood. Every receptor here comes from a woman aged 80 or older with COVID-19, enrolled during active disease.

The rearrangement joins TRBV5-1 to TRBJ2-2; 9 bases line up with TRBD2. Unmatched junction bases numbered 3, after V lost 0 bases and J lost 6 bases. The CDR3 sequence is 15 residues long. Germline V CDR1 and CDR2: SGHRS, YFSETQ. The CDR3 loop is CASSLEGGRAGELFF. The CDR3 DNA follows: TGCGCCAGCAGCTTGGAAGGCGGGAGGGCCGGGGAGCTGTTTTTT.

The V gene is TRBV28, the J gene TRBJ1-5; D gene ambiguous. CDR1 is MDHEN, CDR2 SYDVKM, per germline. The CDR3 has 12 amino acids. The V end was cut by 3 bases, the J end by 6 bases, with 6 bases between. This chain's CDR3 is CASSFRSQPQHF. CDR3 coding DNA: TGTGCCAGCAGTTTTCGGAGTCAGCCCCAGCATTTT.

The CDR3 nucleotides read TGTGCCAGCAGTTTCCAGGGGGCGGCGAACACCGGGGAGCTGTTTTTT. It encodes CASSFQGAANTGELFF. The chain employs TRBV28 and TRBJ2-2, with 8 bases fitting TRBD1. Germline CDR1 reads MDHEN; CDR2 reads SYDVKM. The CDR3 contains 16 residues. The ends lost 3 bases at V and 0 bases at J; junction bases unmatched: 3.

V and J are TRBV5-5 and TRBJ1-6; D may be TRBD1 (5 bases). The CDR3 extends over 17 amino acids. V lost 4 bases and J lost 6, with 20 bases in between. Germline assignment: CDR1 SGHKS and CDR2 YYEKEE (reference sequence). The CDR3 nucleotides are TGTGCCAGCAGCCCTGGACACTCGACGGCTATTAATTCACCCCTCCACTTT. It specifies CASSPGHSTAINSPLHF.

This clone was recorded once. The chain employs TRBV11-2 and TRBJ1-6, with 8 nucleotides matching TRBD1. V lost 8 bases, J lost 10 bases, and 13 bases stayed unmatched. This CDR3 is 15 amino acids long. CDR1 and CDR2 from the germline V gene are SGHAT and FQNNGV. This CDR3 is CASGLLTGVRSPLHF. The CDR3 nucleotides are TGTGCCAGCGGCCTCCTGACAGGGGTTAGGTCACCCCTCCACTTT.

This rearrangement joins TRBV29-1 to TRBJ2-7, with D tentatively TRBD1 (5 bases). V lost 5 bases to trimming and J lost 2 bases, with 16 bases between them. The CDR3 runs 14 residues. The germline V gene encodes CDR1 SQVTM and CDR2 ANQGSEA. The CDR3, as DNA: TGCAGCGTTCTAAGGCCAGGGTCCCCCTACGAGCAGTACTTC. It yields the protein CSVLRPGSPYEQYF.

This chain uses TRBV11-2 with TRBJ1-3; 7 nucleotides match TRBD1. The CDR3 length is 14 residues. Germline CDR1 reads SGHAT; CDR2 reads FQNNGV. V shed 5 bases, J shed 4 bases, and the junction held 5 bases outside the gene matches. The CDR3 bases are TGTGCCAGCAGCCTCGACAGGGACGGAAACACCATATATTTT. Amino acid sequence: CASSLDRDGNTIYF. Using reference TRBV11-2 and TRBJ1-3 for the parts outside the CDR3, the full variable domain is EAGVAQSPRYKIIEKRQSVAFWCNPISGHATLYWYQQILGQGPKLLIQFQNNGVVDDSQLPKDRFSAERLKGVDSTLKIQPAKLEDSAVYLCASSLDRDGNTIYFGEGSWLTVV.

The chain carries TRBV6-2 or TRBV6-3 and TRBJ2-1, with a tentative D call TRBD1 (5 bases). Between the trimmed V and J ends, which lost 5 bases and 5 bases, there was a span of 13 bases. The V gene's germline CDR1 is MNHEY and CDR2 SVGEGT. The CDR3 is made up of 14 amino acids. Here the CDR3 reads CASSPQGLDNEQFF. CDR3 nucleotide sequence: TGTGCCAGCAGTCCCCAGGGTCTCGACAATGAGCAGTTCTTC.

The CDR3 DNA sequence: TGTGCCAGCAGCCCGGGGCAGGGGCGGTACGAGCAGTACTTC. Protein: CASSPGQGRYEQYF. V usage is TRBV5-4 and J usage is TRBJ2-7; D might be TRBD1 (6 bases). The CDR3 contains 14 residues. The germline V gene encodes CDR1 SGHNT and CDR2 YYREEE (reference sequence). Trimming took 4 bases from V and 4 from J, leaving 15 bases between them.

This clone appeared a single time. The chain has TRBV15 and TRBJ1-5, with D maybe TRBD1 (6 bases). The CDR3 is 19 residues long. Between the trimmed V and J ends, which lost 1 base and 0 bases, there was a span of 19 bases. Germline CDR1 and CDR2: LNHNV and YYDKDF (reference sequence). CDR3 bases: TGTGCCACCAGCAGAGGAGCCACAGGGAGGGACTATAGCAATCAGCCCCAGCATTTT. It codes for CATSRGATGRDYSNQPQHF.

V is TRBV14 and J is TRBJ2-1, with 9 nucleotides matching TRBD2. The V gene's germline CDR1 is SGHDN and CDR2 FVKESK. The CDR3 extends over 16 amino acids. The trim removed 4 bases at V and 3 bases at J, leaving 7 bases unmatched. CDR3 coding DNA: TGTGCCAGCAGCCCCGAAGCGGGAGGAATCTACAATGAGCAGTTCTTC. Translating it yields CASSPEAGGIYNEQFF.

The chain carries TRBV28 and TRBJ1-6; no clear D gene. The germline V and J ends were trimmed by 7 bases and 9 bases, with 16 bases remaining between them. The CDR3 consists of 14 residues. Germline assignment: CDR1 MDHEN and CDR2 SYDVKM. The CDR3 sequence: CASTSHPLFSPLHF. CDR3 DNA: TGTGCCAGCACCTCACACCCCCTCTTTTCACCCCTCCACTTT. The entire variable domain, with the rest obtained from reference TRBV28 and TRBJ1-6, is as follows: DVKVTQSSRYLVKRTGEKVFLECVQDMDHENMFWYRQDPGLGLRLIYFSYDVKMKEKGDIPEGYSVSREKKERFSLILESASTNQTSMYLCASTSHPLFSPLHFGNGTRLTVT.

The V call is TRBV2, the J call TRBJ2-3, with a possible D match to TRBD1 (6 bases). The V gene's germline CDR1 is SNHLY and CDR2 FYNNEI. This CDR3 comprises 15 residues. V dropped 2 bases and J dropped 5 bases, with 14 bases sitting between them. CDR3: CASSERARGGDTQYF. CDR3 DNA sequence: TGTGCCAGCAGTGAACGGGCAAGAGGGGGAGATACGCAGTATTTT.

The rearrangement links TRBV9 to TRBJ1-1, with TRBD1 as a possible D gene (6 bases). The CDR3 consists of 14 residues. CDR1 is SGDLS, CDR2 YYNGEE, per germline. Trimming cost V 3 bases and J 1 base, with 10 bases left between them. CDR3 in DNA: TGTGCCAGCAGCGGGGCAGGGGCGAACACTGAAGCTTTCTTT. It yields the protein CASSGAGANTEAFF.

This clone was picked up one time. The CDR3 DNA is TGTGCCAGCAGTGTCAGGGGGCCGGCCAAAAACATTCAGTACTTC. Amino acids: CASSVRGPAKNIQYF. The chain couples TRBV28 to TRBJ2-4; 8 bases line up with TRBD1. The CDR3 has 15 residues. V gave up 5 bases and J gave up 1 base; unmatched junction bases: 4. Germline V gene lookup returns CDR1 MDHEN and CDR2 SYDVKM.